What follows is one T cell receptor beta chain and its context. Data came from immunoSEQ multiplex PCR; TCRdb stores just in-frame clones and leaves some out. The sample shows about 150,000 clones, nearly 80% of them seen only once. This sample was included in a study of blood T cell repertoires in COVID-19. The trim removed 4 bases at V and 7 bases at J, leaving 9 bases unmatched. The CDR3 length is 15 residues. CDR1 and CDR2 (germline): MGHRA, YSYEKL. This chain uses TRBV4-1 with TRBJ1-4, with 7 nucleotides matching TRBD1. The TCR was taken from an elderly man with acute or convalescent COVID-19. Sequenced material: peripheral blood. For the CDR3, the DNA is TGCGCCAGCAGCCCCGGCGCAGGGGGAGGTGAAAAACTGTTTTTT. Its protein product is CASSPGAGGGEKLFF.